This TCR beta chain stems from a study of blood T cells in healthy people across ages. The CDR3 has 15 amino acids. Germline CDR1 LGHNA, CDR2 YSLEER. The V and J ends lost 4 bases and 3 bases respectively, with 14 bases between them. General study findings and limits: Investigators viewed diversity estimates from one million T cells as underestimates, the study reported. In these data, TCR beta diversity tracked strongly with naive T cell percentage.

The authors ran a second PCR of roughly 6 to 12 cycles using a sample-barcoded 5' primer and a J-beta primer mix. TCRdb analysed the 5' RACE reads with MiXCR anew, one entry per CDR3 protein. The data contain approximately 1.5 million distinct CDR3 sequences, approximately 43% of them singletons. As to this clonotype: Antigen unknown.

The rearrangement joins TRBV4-3 to TRBJ2-3; possibly TRBD1 for D (5 bases). The sequence was collected from a woman between 18 and 29 years old in good health. Input material: blood. Written as DNA, the CDR3 is TGCGCCAGCAGCCGGACCGGACACATGACAGATACGCAGTATTTT. Residues: CASSRTGHMTDTQYF.